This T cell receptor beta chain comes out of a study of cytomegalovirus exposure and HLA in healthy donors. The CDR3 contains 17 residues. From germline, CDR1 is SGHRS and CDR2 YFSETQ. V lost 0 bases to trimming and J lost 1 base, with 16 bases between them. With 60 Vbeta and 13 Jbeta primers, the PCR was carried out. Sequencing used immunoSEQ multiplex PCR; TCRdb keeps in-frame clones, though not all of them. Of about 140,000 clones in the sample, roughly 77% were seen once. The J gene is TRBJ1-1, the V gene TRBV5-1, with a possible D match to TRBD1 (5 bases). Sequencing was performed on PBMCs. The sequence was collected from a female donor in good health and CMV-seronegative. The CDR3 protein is CASSLGFSGGRNTEAFF. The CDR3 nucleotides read TGCGCCAGCAGCTTGGGGTTCTCTGGGGGGAGGAACACTGAAGCTTTCTTT.